This T cell receptor (beta chain) is drawn from a study of blood T cell repertoires in COVID-19. About the research overall: From T cells, B-cell-depleted T cells, or PBMCs came the material, which was cDNA or gDNA.

Germline V gives CDR1 MNHEY, CDR2 SMNVEV (reference sequence). The CDR3 contains 14 residues. V dropped 7 bases and J dropped 2; count of bases not matched to a gene: 8. TCRdb's copy holds only in-frame clones and misses some; the assay was immunoSEQ multiplex PCR. The sample shows roughly 200,000 clones, around 80% of them seen only once. The sequence was collected from a woman aged 80 or older with active or convalescent COVID-19. This chain links TRBV27 with TRBJ2-7, with 7 positions matching TRBD2. Sequencing was done on a sample of peripheral blood. The DNA for the CDR3 is TGTGCCAGCAAGATCTGGGGGGGACCCTACGAGCAGTACTTC. Translating it yields CASKIWGGPYEQYF.